This T cell receptor beta chain emerged from a study of blood T cell repertoires in COVID-19 (TCRdb year 2020). For the study in its entirety: The collaborator samples originated in the United States, Italy and Spain and spanned the acute and convalescent phases of COVID-19. The material from the prospective study consisted of cDNA or gDNA derived from T cells, B-cell-depleted T cells, or PBMCs. The dataset comprised deeply sampled blood TCRbeta repertoires from subjects exposed to, actively infected with, or recovered from COVID-19. A freely available public database, intended as a resource for researchers studying the immune response to SARS-CoV-2, is where the repertoires were released. The samples were drawn from two sources: the first 160 participants of the ongoing ImmuneRACE study, and 1,000 to 1,500 subjects contributed by 6 global collaborators. Nearly every sample came with metadata listing a de-identified subject ID, COVID-19 status, age in years and sex. HLA class I and class II types, where available, came from metadata supplied by the sample provider rather than from assay-based typing. Results and caveats for the whole study, not just this receptor: How much clinical and demographic metadata was included differed by source and by participant, and the metadata was provided uncurated.

The CDR1 and CDR2 encoded by the germline V gene are KGHSH and LQKENI. The CDR3 contains 14 residues, cysteine and phenylalanine counted. Only CDR3 DNA remains: 42 bases, in frame from the first base. V is shortened by 6 bases, J by 6 bases, and the region joining them spans 17 bases. TCRbeta CDR3 regions were amplified from genomic DNA by means of the immunoSEQ Assay, a bias-controlled multiplex PCR. As for the original processing: The number of nucleated cells in each sample was estimated by amplification of reference gene primers within the assay. Sequence reads were collapsed and filtered to measure the absolute abundance of every unique TCRbeta CDR3 rearrangement. For each sample, productive Simpson clonality was calculated by taking the square root of Simpson's diversity index across productive rearrangements. In its TCRdb copy, this immuneACCESS table keeps in-frame sequences only and misses some clones. Where compared with another copy, unresolved V genes explain less than half of these, and the others have no known cause. The DNA gave D and trimming, while V, J and clone size come from that table. In all, the sample holds about 200,000 clones, and approximately 80% of those were seen once. Roughly 13% of the sample belongs to the ten largest clones.

As for this clone: Its antigen is still unknown. No clone much larger than this one lies a single base away; base qualities are absent.

Another Seattle source contributed samples from volunteer blood donors who had recovered from COVID-19. Whole blood was collected in K2EDTA tubes by collaborating institutions according to the institutions' own protocols. For TCRbeta analysis, collaborators shipped samples in one of three forms: frozen whole blood, isolated PBMCs, or DNA extracted from either of those sample types. The sample was peripheral blood. This TCR was sampled from a man aged 45-60 years who had recovered from COVID-19. The receptor chain draws on TRBV18 and TRBJ1-1; the D gene remains uncertain. CDR3 loop: CASSNSISVAEAFF. The DNA sequence is as follows: TGTGCCAGCTCGAACAGTATCAGTGTCGCTGAAGCTTTCTTT.